Each of the 23 T cell receptor beta chains below was sequenced from the same sample in a study of Tregs in tolerant kidney transplant recipients. The table came from immunoSEQ multiplex PCR; TCRdb's copy has only in-frame clones and leaves some out. In the table there are about 66,000 clones, roughly 92% of which are singletons. Sequencing used CD8+ T cells from blood, obtained before the transplant. The origin of the receptors is a human donor who received a combined kidney and bone marrow transplant.

V usage is TRBV7-2 and J usage is TRBJ2-7; possibly TRBD1 for D (5 bases). Deletions cut 2 bases from V and 5 bases from J, with 7 bases between. The CDR3 is 12 amino acids. CDR1 and CDR2 (germline): SGHTA, FQGNSA. DNA for the CDR3: TGTGCCAGCAGCTTATGGGGCCACGAGCAGTACTTC. Its translation is CASSLWGHEQYF.

The chain is built from TRBV6-6 and TRBJ1-2; no reliable D call. Trimming removed 2 bases from V and 10 bases from J, with 11 bases in between. CDR1 is MNHNY, CDR2 SVGAGI, per germline (reference sequence). The CDR3 is 12 residues long. The CDR3 DNA reads TGTGCCAGCAGTTACGGGGAGGGCCTCTACACCTTC. Protein product: CASSYGEGLYTF.

The gene calls are TRBV13 and TRBJ2-1, with TRBD2 matching 9 bases. J was trimmed by 6 bases and V by 4 bases; bases with no gene match: 4. The CDR3 covers 14 residues. Looked up from germline, CDR1 is PRHDT and CDR2 is FYEKMQ (reference sequence). CDR3 in DNA: TGTGCCAGCAGCTCAGGGACTAGCACCAATGAGCAGTTCTTC. It encodes CASSSGTSTNEQFF.

This sequence joins TRBV16 and TRBJ2-7; D unresolved. V was shortened by 4 bases and J by 0 bases, with 4 bases between the two germline ends. CDR1 is KGHSY and CDR2 is FQNENV in the germline V gene. The CDR3 has 12 amino acids. In DNA form, the CDR3 reads TGTGCCAGCAGCCCCTTCTCCTACGAGCAGTACTTC. Translated, it gives CASSPFSYEQYF.

The V and J genes are TRBV9 and TRBJ2-5, with 10 bases that match TRBD1. Trimming at V came to 2 bases and at J to 4 bases, leaving 2 bases not matched to a gene. In germline, CDR1 is SGDLS, CDR2 YYNGEE. This CDR3 spans 14 amino acids. CDR3 bases: TGTGCCAGCAGCGTGACAGGGGGCCGAGAGACCCAGTACTTC. Translation gives CASSVTGGRETQYF.

This chain connects TRBV7-6 to TRBJ2-7; tentative D call: TRBD1 (6 bases). V shed 5 bases and J shed 2 bases, with 13 bases lying between them. The V gene's germline CDR1 is SGHVS and CDR2 FNYEAQ. The CDR3 loop spans 14 amino acids. CDR3 region: CASSPSPGAYEQYF. The CDR3 DNA sequence: TGTGCCAGCAGCCCTTCGCCAGGGGCCTACGAGCAGTACTTC.

V and J are TRBV9 and TRBJ2-7; D gene unclear. CDR1 and CDR2 from the germline V gene are SGDLS and YYNGEE. This CDR3 has 14 amino acids. Trimming shortened V by 0 bases and J by 7 bases, and 14 bases separated the two germline ends. CDR3 sequence: CASSVGQYNGEQYF. CDR3 in DNA: TGTGCCAGCAGCGTAGGCCAGTATAATGGTGAGCAGTACTTC.

The chain has TRBV5-6 and TRBJ2-7, with 11 bases lining up with TRBD1. CDR1 and CDR2 (germline): SGHDT, YYEEEE. V trimming: 3 bases; J trimming: 6 bases; junction bases outside the gene matches: 5. This CDR3 spans 14 amino acids. The CDR3 DNA reads TGTGCCAGCAGCTGGGGGACAGGGGGAAGCGAGCAGTACTTC. Translating gives CASSWGTGGSEQYF.

The V gene is TRBV5-1, the J gene TRBJ2-7; unclear D gene. Germline V gene data show CDR1 as SGHRS and CDR2 as YFSETQ. V lost 1 base to trimming and J lost 6 bases, with 8 bases between them. The CDR3 is 12 amino acids. This chain's CDR3 is CASSLTGFEQYF. The CDR3 nucleotides are TGCGCCAGCAGCTTGACGGGTTTCGAGCAGTACTTC.

V usage is TRBV6-5 and J usage is TRBJ2-7; D unclear. The germline V gene encodes CDR1 MNHEY and CDR2 SVGAGI. Trimming took 10 bases from V and 3 from J, leaving 10 bases between them. This CDR3 comprises 11 residues. The CDR3 DNA reads as TGTGCCATCAAACCGCGCTACGAGCAGTACTTC. Protein: CAIKPRYEQYF.

This clone appeared a single time. The chain couples TRBV19 to TRBJ2-7; TRBD1 matches at 8 bases. This CDR3 region has 15 residues. CDR1 is LNHDA, CDR2 SQIVND, per germline (reference sequence). The J segment lost 0 bases and the V segment lost 4 bases, leaving 5 bases of the junction unmatched. For the CDR3, the DNA is TGTGCCAGTAGTAACGGACAGGGAGGCTCCTACGAGCAGTACTTC. Translated: CASSNGQGGSYEQYF.

The chain carries TRBV7-6 and TRBJ1-2, with 8 bases matching TRBD1. V lost 1 base to trimming and J lost 7 bases; unmatched junction nucleotides: 14. CDR1 is SGHVS, CDR2 FNYEAQ, per germline. This CDR3 has 17 residues. The CDR3 DNA reads as TGTGCCAGCAGCTTAGGTGGGGGAGTGACAGGGGACAGTGGCTACACCTTC. Its translation is CASSLGGGVTGDSGYTF.

The V and J genes are TRBV30 and TRBJ2-7, with TRBD1 matching over 9 bases. CDR1 is GTSNPN and CDR2 is SVGIG in the germline V gene (reference sequence). The CDR3 has 14 residues. The ends lost 5 bases at V and 5 bases at J; junction bases unmatched: 10. CDR3 protein: CAWGPGQGFHEQYF. Here the CDR3 DNA reads TGTGCCTGGGGGCCGGGACAGGGTTTCCACGAGCAGTACTTC.

This chain connects TRBV13 to TRBJ2-3; 10 nucleotides align to TRBD1. This CDR3 spans 17 amino acids. The V and J ends lost 1 base and 4 bases, in that order; junction bases with no gene match: 8. Germline loops: CDR1 PRHDT, CDR2 FYEKMQ (reference sequence). CDR3 sequence (DNA): TGTGCCAGCAGCTTAGCGGTGGGGGACAGGGGCGCAGATACGCAGTATTTT. Its translation: CASSLAVGDRGADTQYF.

V and J are TRBV28 and TRBJ2-3; D is uncertain. Trimming cost V 3 bases and J 0 bases, with 4 bases left between them. This CDR3 region has 13 residues. Germline V lookup: CDR1 MDHEN, CDR2 SYDVKM. The CDR3 spells CASSFLSTDTQYF. In DNA, the CDR3 is TGTGCCAGCAGTTTTTTAAGCACAGATACGCAGTATTTT.

The sample holds one count of this clone. The chain employs TRBV19 and TRBJ2-7, with D perhaps matching TRBD1 (5 bases). The germline gives CDR1 LNHDA, CDR2 SQIVND (reference sequence). The CDR3 covers 15 residues. Trimming left V 9 bases short and J 5 bases short, with 23 bases between. The CDR3, as DNA: TGTGCCAGCAGGAAGGGGTCAGGGAAGGTCGACGAGCAGTACTTC. Translating gives CASRKGSGKVDEQYF.

The chain has TRBV19 and TRBJ1-2; D remains unclear. Germline values: CDR1 LNHDA, CDR2 SQIVND (reference sequence). V was clipped by 0 bases and J by 0 bases, with 8 bases between them. The CDR3 loop spans 15 amino acids. CDR3 bases: TGTGCCAGTAGTATAGAGAGCCGCGCTAACTATGGCTACACCTTC. Amino acid sequence: CASSIESRANYGYTF.

This clone was seen a single time. The rearrangement uses TRBV7-2 and TRBJ2-5, with D possibly TRBD1 on 6 matching bases. Germline V gene data show CDR1 as SGHTA and CDR2 as FQGNSA. This CDR3 is 14 amino acids long. Trimming removed 5 bases at V and 2 bases at J, with 12 bases between. DNA of the CDR3: TGTGCCAGCAGCATCGGACAGAGACAAGAGACCCAGTACTTC. Translated: CASSIGQRQETQYF.

J is TRBJ2-2 and V is TRBV15, with 7 positions matching TRBD1. This CDR3 is 13 amino acids long. V dropped 8 bases and J dropped 1; count of bases not matched to a gene: 1. Germline lookup yields CDR1 LNHNV and CDR2 YYDKDF (reference sequence). This CDR3 reads CATGDRNTGELFF. CDR3 sequence (DNA): TGTGCCACCGGGGACAGGAACACCGGGGAGCTGTTTTTT.

The chain combines TRBV25-1 with TRBJ2-7; 11 bases match TRBD2. This CDR3 has 14 amino acids. Trimming cost V 1 base and J 9 bases; bases outside gene matches: 5. CDR1 MGHDK and CDR2 SYGVNS come from the germline V gene. This chain's CDR3 is CASSELGTSGGQYF. For the CDR3, the DNA is TGTGCCAGCAGTGAATTGGGCACTAGCGGGGGGCAGTACTTC.

CDR3 amino acids: CSAPWGGEQFF. Here the CDR3 DNA reads TGCAGTGCTCCCTGGGGGGGCGAGCAGTTCTTC. The chain uses TRBV20-1 and TRBJ2-1; possible D gene TRBD2, 7 bases. The CDR3 has 11 residues. V was clipped by 5 bases and J by 10 bases, with 12 bases between them. Germline CDR1 and CDR2: DFQATT and SNEGSKA (reference sequence).

The rearrangement uses TRBV7-9 and TRBJ2-7; the D gene is possibly TRBD2 (5 bases). The V gene lost 2 bases and the J gene lost 0 bases, with 8 bases spanning the gap. Per germline, CDR1 SEHNR and CDR2 FQNEAQ (reference sequence). The CDR3 extends over 14 amino acids. The CDR3 nucleotides read TGTGCCAGCAGCTTAAGCGGATCCTCCTACGAGCAGTACTTC. Translated, it gives CASSLSGSSYEQYF.

The V call is TRBV4-3, the J call TRBJ2-3; 13 nucleotides line up with TRBD2. Unmatched junction bases numbered 5, after V lost 0 bases and J lost 5 bases. Per the germline V gene, CDR1 is LGHNA and CDR2 is YSLEER. The CDR3 contains 17 residues. The CDR3 DNA reads TGCGCCAGCAGCCAAGATGGACTAGCGGGGGTTGGAGATACGCAGTATTTT. Translating gives CASSQDGLAGVGDTQYF.